This paragraph reports one TCR beta chain. The CDR3 loop spans 15 amino acids. CDR1 is LNHNV, CDR2 YYDKDF, per germline (reference sequence). V gave up 1 base and J gave up 0 bases, with 9 bases separating them. This record belongs to a study of blood T cell repertoires in COVID-19. Study details: Acute and convalescent COVID-19 samples came from the United States, Italy and Spain. In each case, the material was cDNA or gDNA derived from T cells, B-cell-depleted T cells, or PBMCs.

In the authors' methods: How many nucleated cells were present was estimated from reference gene primer amplification. Some clones are missing from TCRdb's copy, which holds only in-frame ones; the method was immunoSEQ multiplex PCR. V and J calls and clone size are those listed in that table; D and trimming were worked out from the DNA. The sample has a few hundred thousand clones, 85% to 90% seen once. This sequence joins TRBV15 and TRBJ2-5, with TRBD2 as a possible D gene (5 bases). Sequencing was carried out using peripheral blood. The clonotype was recovered from a woman aged 40 to 50 who had recovered from COVID-19. CDR3 sequence (DNA): TGTGCCACCAGCAGAGGGGGAGAGAACCAAGAGACCCAGTACTTC. Translating it yields CATSRGGENQETQYF. Together with reference TRBV15 and TRBJ2-5, the CDR3 gives the full variable domain: DAMVIQNPRYQVTQFGKPVTLSCSQTLNHNVMYWYQQKSSQAPKLLFHYYDKDFNNEADTPDNFQSRRPNTSFCFLDIRSPGLGDTAMYLCATSRGGENQETQYFGPGTRLLVL.